This entry concerns a single T cell receptor (beta chain). This specimen belongs to a study of blood T cell repertoires in COVID-19. Assay: immunoSEQ multiplex PCR; the TCRdb copy retains only in-frame clones and omits some. Of under 200,000 clones in the sample, approximately 89% were seen once. In germline, CDR1 is SGHDN, CDR2 FVKESK. V was pared by 7 bases and J by 7 bases, with 4 bases of the junction left unmatched. The CDR3 length is 14 residues. The specimen was peripheral blood. The clonotype was recovered from a man aged 35-49 years with active or convalescent COVID-19. The chain combines TRBV14 with TRBJ1-6, with 10 nucleotides matching TRBD1. CDR3 loop: CASTPGQGNSPLHF. The CDR3 region has the DNA TGTGCCAGCACCCCGGGACAGGGGAATTCACCCCTCCACTTT.